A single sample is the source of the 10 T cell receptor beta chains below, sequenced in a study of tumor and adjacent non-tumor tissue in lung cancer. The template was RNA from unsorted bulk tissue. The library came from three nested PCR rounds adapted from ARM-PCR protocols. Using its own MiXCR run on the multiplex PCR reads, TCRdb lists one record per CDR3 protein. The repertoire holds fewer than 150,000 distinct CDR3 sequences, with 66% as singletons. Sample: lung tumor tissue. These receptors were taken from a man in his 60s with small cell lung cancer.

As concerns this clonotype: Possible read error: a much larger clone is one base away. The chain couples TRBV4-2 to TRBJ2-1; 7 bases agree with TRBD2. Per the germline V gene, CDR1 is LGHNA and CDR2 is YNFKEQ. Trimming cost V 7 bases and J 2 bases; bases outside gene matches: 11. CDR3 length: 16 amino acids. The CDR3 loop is CASNSSPSGPYNEQFF. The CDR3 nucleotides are TGTGCCAGCAACTCGAGTCCTAGCGGACCCTACAATGAGCAGTTCTTC.

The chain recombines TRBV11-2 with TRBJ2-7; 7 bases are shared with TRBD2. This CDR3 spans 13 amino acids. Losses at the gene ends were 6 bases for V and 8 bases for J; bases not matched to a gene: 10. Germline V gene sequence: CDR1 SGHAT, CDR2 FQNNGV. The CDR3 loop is CASSPGLVRQQYV. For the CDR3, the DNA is TGTGCCAGCAGTCCCGGACTAGTTAGACAGCAGTACGTC.

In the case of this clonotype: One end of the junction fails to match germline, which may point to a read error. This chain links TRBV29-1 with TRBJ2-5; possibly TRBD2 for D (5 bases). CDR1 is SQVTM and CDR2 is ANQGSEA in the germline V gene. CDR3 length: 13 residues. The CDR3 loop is CSVGVSREETQYF. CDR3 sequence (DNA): TGTAGCGTTGGGGTTAGCAGAGAAGAGACCCAGTACTTC.

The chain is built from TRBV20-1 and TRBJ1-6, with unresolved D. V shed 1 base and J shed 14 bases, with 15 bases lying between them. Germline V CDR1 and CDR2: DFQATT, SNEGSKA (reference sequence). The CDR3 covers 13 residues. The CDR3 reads CSARGQQLRALHF. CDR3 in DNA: TGCAGTGCTAGAGGGCAGCAGCTACGAGCCCTCCACTTT.

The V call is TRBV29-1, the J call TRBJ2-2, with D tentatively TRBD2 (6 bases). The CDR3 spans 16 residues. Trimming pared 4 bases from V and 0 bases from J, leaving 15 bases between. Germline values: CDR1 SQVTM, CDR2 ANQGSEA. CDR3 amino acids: CSVVSALAANTGELFF. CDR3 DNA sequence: TGCAGCGTTGTGAGTGCACTAGCTGCGAACACCGGGGAGCTGTTTTTT.

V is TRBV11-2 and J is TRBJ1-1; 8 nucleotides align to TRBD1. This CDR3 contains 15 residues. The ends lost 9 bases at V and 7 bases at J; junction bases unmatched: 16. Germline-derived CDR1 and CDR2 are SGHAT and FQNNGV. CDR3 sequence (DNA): TGTGCCAGTAACTCGATAGGACAGGGTAGAAGTGAAGCTTTCTTT. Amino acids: CASNSIGQGRSEAFF.

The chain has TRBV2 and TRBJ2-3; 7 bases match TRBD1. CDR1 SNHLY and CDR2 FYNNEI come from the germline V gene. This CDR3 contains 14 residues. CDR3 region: CGTLTGIGTDTQYF. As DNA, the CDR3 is TGTGGCACTTTGACAGGGATCGGCACAGATACGCAGTATTTT. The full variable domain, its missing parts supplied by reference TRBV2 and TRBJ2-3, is EPEVTQTPSHQVTQMGQEVILRCVPISNHLYFYWYRQILGQKVEFLVSFYNNEISEKSEIFDDQFSVERPDGSNFTLKIRSTKLEDSAMYFCGTLTGIGTDTQYFGPGTRLTVL.

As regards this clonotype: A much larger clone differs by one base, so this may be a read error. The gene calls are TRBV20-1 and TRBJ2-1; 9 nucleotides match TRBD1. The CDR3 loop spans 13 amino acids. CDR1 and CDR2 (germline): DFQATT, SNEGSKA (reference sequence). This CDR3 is CNARLQGAREQFF. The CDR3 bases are TGCAATGCTAGGCTACAGGGGGCGCGTGAGCAGTTCTTC.

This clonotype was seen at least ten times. The CDR3 protein is CASSSAGDYGYTF. The CDR3 nucleotides are TGCGCCAGCAGCAGTGCAGGGGACTATGGCTACACCTTC. V is TRBV5-1 and J is TRBJ1-2, with a tentative D call TRBD1 (6 bases). This CDR3 is 13 amino acids long. CDR1 and CDR2 from the germline V gene are SGHRS and YFSETQ. V lost 4 bases, J lost 3 bases, and 10 bases lay in between.

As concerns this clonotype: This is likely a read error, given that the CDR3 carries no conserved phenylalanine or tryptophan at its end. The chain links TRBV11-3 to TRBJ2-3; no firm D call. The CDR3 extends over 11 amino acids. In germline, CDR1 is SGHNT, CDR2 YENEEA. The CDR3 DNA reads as TGTGCCAGTAGCTTTTTAGATACGCAGTATTCT. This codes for CASSFLDTQYS.